This entry lists 15 T cell receptor beta chains sequenced from one sample in a study of early stage breast cancer tumors. Some clones are missing from TCRdb's copy, which holds only in-frame ones; the method was immunoSEQ multiplex PCR. The data show fewer than 70,000 clones, about 85% seen once. The sequencing sample was made of blood. The receptors come from a person in their forties with breast cancer.

The V call is TRBV6-1, the J call TRBJ2-7, with TRBD1 as a possible D gene (6 bases). CDR1 is MNHNS, CDR2 SASEGT, per germline. The CDR3 spans 14 residues. The V gene lost 1 base and the J gene lost 2 bases, with 9 bases spanning the gap. CDR3 amino acids: CASSEDREPYEQYF. The CDR3 region has the DNA TGTGCCAGCAGTGAAGACAGGGAGCCCTACGAGCAGTACTTC.

This sequence joins TRBV28 and TRBJ2-2, with 8 bases aligning to TRBD2. Germline V gives CDR1 MDHEN, CDR2 SYDVKM. The V and J ends lost 6 bases and 6 bases, in that order; junction bases with no gene match: 6. The CDR3 loop spans 14 amino acids. The CDR3 sequence: CASRPTSGAGELFF. The CDR3 DNA is TGTGCCAGCAGGCCCACTAGCGGAGCCGGGGAGCTGTTTTTT.

J is TRBJ1-1 and V is TRBV5-1; a possible D gene is TRBD1 (6 bases). Trimming took 0 bases from V and 0 from J, leaving 9 bases between them. Per germline, CDR1 SGHRS and CDR2 YFSETQ. The CDR3 is 15 amino acids. The CDR3 sequence is CASSLAGALNTEAFF. CDR3 DNA: TGCGCCAGCAGCTTGGCAGGGGCCTTGAACACTGAAGCTTTCTTT.

This chain uses TRBV10-3 with TRBJ2-7; 9 nucleotides align to TRBD2. This CDR3 comprises 15 residues. V was pared by 2 bases and J by 6 bases, with 8 bases of the junction left unmatched. Per germline, CDR1 ENHRY and CDR2 SYGVKD. The CDR3 sequence: CAISEVGGRASEQYF. CDR3 in DNA: TGTGCCATCAGTGAGGTGGGCGGGAGGGCCTCCGAGCAGTACTTC.

The table lists this clone with a few counts. CDR3 sequence reads: CASSSPVGHNYGYTF. The CDR3, as DNA: TGTGCCAGCAGCTCCCCTGTGGGACACAACTATGGCTACACCTTC. The J gene is TRBJ1-2, the V gene TRBV7-9; tentatively, D is TRBD1 (6 bases). The V gene lost 4 bases and the J gene lost 2 bases, with 14 bases spanning the gap. CDR1 SEHNR and CDR2 FQNEAQ come from the germline V gene (reference sequence). The CDR3 runs to 15 residues.

The chain uses TRBV11-2 and TRBJ2-2, with TRBD2 identical over 12 bases. J gave up 0 bases and V 3 bases, and 8 bases lay outside the gene matches. The CDR3 spans 19 residues. Germline CDR1 and CDR2: SGHAT and FQNNGV. The CDR3 sequence: CASSLSRTSGKANTGELFF. The CDR3 nucleotides are TGTGCCAGCAGCTTGTCTCGGACTAGCGGGAAAGCGAACACCGGGGAGCTGTTTTTT.

This chain uses TRBV14 with TRBJ1-1; D is perhaps TRBD1 (5 bases). The germline V gene encodes CDR1 SGHDN and CDR2 FVKESK. This CDR3 contains 15 residues. V gave up 2 bases and J gave up 0 bases, with 10 bases separating them. The CDR3 protein is CASSQHTGVNTEAFF. The CDR3 DNA reads TGTGCCAGCAGCCAACATACGGGGGTGAACACTGAAGCTTTCTTT.

This sequence joins TRBV27 and TRBJ2-7; no firm D call. The CDR3 consists of 12 residues. The germline CDR1 and CDR2 sequences are MNHEY and SMNVEV (reference sequence). V shed 3 bases and J shed 6 bases, with 9 bases lying between them. CDR3 coding DNA: TGTGCCAGCAGTTTCCATCCCTCCGAGCAGTACTTC. Translated: CASSFHPSEQYF.

The gene calls are TRBV18 and TRBJ1-1; 9 bases line up with TRBD1. The V and J ends lost 4 bases and 1 base, in that order; junction bases with no gene match: 4. This CDR3 spans 15 amino acids. Looked up from germline, CDR1 is KGHSH and CDR2 is LQKENI. CDR3 DNA: TGTGCCAGCTCACGATCGGGACAGGGGAACACTGAAGCTTTCTTT. It specifies CASSRSGQGNTEAFF.

V and J are TRBV25-1 and TRBJ2-7; D gene uncertain. V gave up 1 base and J gave up 3 bases, with 10 bases separating them. CDR1 is MGHDK and CDR2 is SYGVNS in the germline V gene. CDR3 size: 14 residues. The DNA of the CDR3 is TGTGCCAGCAGTGAATTTGGCGGTAACTACGAGCAGTACTTC. The encoded protein is CASSEFGGNYEQYF.

The chain has TRBV10-3 and TRBJ2-5; no definite D call. Germline V gene lookup returns CDR1 ENHRY and CDR2 SYGVKD. The CDR3 runs 12 residues. Trimming took 4 bases from V and 1 from J, leaving 4 bases between them. The DNA of the CDR3 is TGTGCCATCAGTGGCAGCCAAGAGACCCAGTACTTC. This translates into CAISGSQETQYF.

The chain joins TRBV6-1 to TRBJ2-1; TRBD2 matches at 10 bases. Losses at the gene ends were 5 bases for V and 5 bases for J; bases not matched to a gene: 3. Germline CDR1 MNHNS, CDR2 SASEGT. CDR3 size: 14 residues. CDR3 nucleotide sequence: TGTGCCAGCAGTAGCGGGAGGGAAAACAATGAGCAGTTCTTC. Protein product: CASSSGRENNEQFF.

The V and J genes are TRBV30 and TRBJ2-5; the match to TRBD2 covers 7 bases. V was clipped by 3 bases and J by 5 bases; unmatched bases: 3. The CDR3 spans 12 residues. The germline V gene has CDR1 GTSNPN and CDR2 SVGIG (reference sequence). The CDR3 reads CAWSLGGETQYF. Written as DNA, the CDR3 is TGTGCCTGGAGCCTGGGGGGGGAGACCCAGTACTTC. Full variable domain (remainder filled in from reference TRBV30 and TRBJ2-5): SQTIHQWPATLVQPVGSPLSLECTVEGTSNPNLYWYRQAAGRGLQLLFYSVGIGQISSEVPQNLSASRPQDRQFILSSKKLLLSDSGFYLCAWSLGGETQYFGPGTRLLVL.

The chain has TRBV2 and TRBJ1-4; perhaps TRBD1 as D (5 bases). Between the trimmed V and J ends, which lost 7 bases and 5 bases, there was a span of 17 bases. In germline, CDR1 is SNHLY, CDR2 FYNNEI. The CDR3 runs 15 residues. This chain's CDR3 is CASIRGTAKNEKLFF. The CDR3 coding sequence is TGTGCCAGCATTCGAGGGACGGCAAAGAATGAAAAACTGTTTTTT.

This chain uses TRBV15 with TRBJ2-7; TRBD1 aligns across 10 bases. Germline V lookup: CDR1 LNHNV, CDR2 YYDKDF (reference sequence). The CDR3 runs to 15 residues. V lost 0 bases, J lost 3 bases, and 2 bases stayed unmatched. The CDR3 loop reads CATSRDGDRGYEQYF. For the CDR3, the DNA is TGTGCCACCAGCAGAGATGGGGACAGGGGCTACGAGCAGTACTTC.